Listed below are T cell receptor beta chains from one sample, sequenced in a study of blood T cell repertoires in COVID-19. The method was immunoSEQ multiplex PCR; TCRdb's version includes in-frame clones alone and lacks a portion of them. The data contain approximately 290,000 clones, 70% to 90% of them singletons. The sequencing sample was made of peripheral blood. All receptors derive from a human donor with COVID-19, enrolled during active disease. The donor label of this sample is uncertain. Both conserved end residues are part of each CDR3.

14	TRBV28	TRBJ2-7	CASRSTGRKPEQYF
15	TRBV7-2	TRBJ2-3	CALVGSGYSTDTQYF
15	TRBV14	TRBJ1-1	CASSPTGGASAEAFF
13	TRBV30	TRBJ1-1	CATLLQGTTEAFF
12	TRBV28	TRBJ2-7	CASKTGGYEQYF
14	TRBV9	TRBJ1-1	CASSVVTANTEAFF
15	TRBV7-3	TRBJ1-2	CASSRGQGSGYGYTF
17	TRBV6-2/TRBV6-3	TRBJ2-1	CASSNPRGMGVYNEQFF
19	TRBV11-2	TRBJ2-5	CASSVYGLRLAGRGETQYF
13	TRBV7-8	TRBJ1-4	CASSLGQAVSQFF
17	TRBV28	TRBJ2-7	CASSFSRRGTSVREQYF
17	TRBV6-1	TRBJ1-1	CASSAGRRAAVNTKAFF
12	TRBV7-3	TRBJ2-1	CASRGTGNEQFF
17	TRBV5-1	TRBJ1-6	CASSLALGGALGSPLHF
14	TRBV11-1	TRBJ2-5	CASSLGLAQETQYF
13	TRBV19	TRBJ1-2	CASTLRGGYGYTF
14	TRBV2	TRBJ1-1	CASSEGGGNTEAFF
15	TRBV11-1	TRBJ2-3	CASSQDGSWRDTQYF
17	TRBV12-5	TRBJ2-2	CASGLVLGGTNTGELFF
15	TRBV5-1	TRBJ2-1	CASSLVSGRSNEQFF
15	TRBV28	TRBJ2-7	CASNIVSGEIYEQYF
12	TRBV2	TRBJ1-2	CASKRGGDGYTF
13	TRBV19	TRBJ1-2	CASTTDRPYGYTF
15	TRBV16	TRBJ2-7	CASSQNLAGPLEQYF
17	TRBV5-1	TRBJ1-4	CASSSVGQGATNEKLFF
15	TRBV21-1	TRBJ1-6	CASRGLTGLHSPLHF
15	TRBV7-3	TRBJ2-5	CASSKTSGNQETQYF
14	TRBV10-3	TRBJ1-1	CAISWGGSSTEAFF
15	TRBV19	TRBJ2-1	CASSIRGESYNEQFF
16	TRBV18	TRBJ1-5	CASSPAGGDRNQPQHF
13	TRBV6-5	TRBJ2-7	CASGGDSSYEQYF
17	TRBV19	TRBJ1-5	CASSIPTGGLSNQPQHF
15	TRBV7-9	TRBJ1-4	CASSLAPVTNEKLFF
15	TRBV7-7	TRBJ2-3	CASSLGGGVGDTQYF
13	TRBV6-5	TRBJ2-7	CASRPLGLVEQYF
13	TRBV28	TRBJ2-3	CAISVAATDTQYF
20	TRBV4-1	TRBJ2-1	CASSQDRKVAGGLGNNEQFF
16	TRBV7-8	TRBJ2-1	CASSPIPAGGHNEQFF
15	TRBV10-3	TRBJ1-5	CAISEFGGGNQPQHF
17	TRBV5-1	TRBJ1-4	CASSPGTGDPTNEKLFF
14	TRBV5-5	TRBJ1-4	CASSHRDRDEKLFF
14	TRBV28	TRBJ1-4	CASIPGQSNEKLFF
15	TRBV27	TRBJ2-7	CASSPSGSSPYEQYF
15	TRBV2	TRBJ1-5	CASSVESGAYQPQHF
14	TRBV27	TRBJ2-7	CASSLSYSRRSPYF
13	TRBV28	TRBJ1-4	CASSREWGEKLFF
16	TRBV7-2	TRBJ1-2	CASSLVGQGAPQGYTF
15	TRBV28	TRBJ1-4	CASSFFGVRGEKLFF
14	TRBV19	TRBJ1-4	CASSSRAGPEKLFF
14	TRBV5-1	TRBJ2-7	CASSIGRESAEQYF
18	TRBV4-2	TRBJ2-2	CASSPAPPGLADTGELFF
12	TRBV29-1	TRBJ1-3	CSVGQSGNTIYF
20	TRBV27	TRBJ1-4	CASSFLGRQGRDATNEKLFF
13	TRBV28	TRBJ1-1	CASSGQGPTEAFF
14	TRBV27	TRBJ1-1	CASSEGTGTPEAFF